Shown below are 21 T cell receptor beta chains from a single sample sequenced in a study of blood T cell repertoires in COVID-19. Method: immunoSEQ multiplex PCR; TCRdb's copy keeps in-frame clones and lacks some. Altogether roughly 100,000 clones are present, around 81% being singletons, with the ten largest covering 9.4%. Specimen: peripheral blood. These receptors all come from a woman aged 65 to 85 with acute or convalescent COVID-19.

The chain joins TRBV5-6 to TRBJ2-5; 8 positions agree with TRBD2. Germline V lookup: CDR1 SGHDT, CDR2 YYEEEE. V gave up 4 bases and J gave up 1 base; unmatched junction bases: 6. The CDR3 has 15 amino acids. The CDR3 region is CASSTISGTQETQYF. As DNA, the CDR3 is TGTGCCAGCAGCACAATTAGCGGGACCCAAGAGACCCAGTACTTC.

J is TRBJ2-3 and V is TRBV7-5; whether TRBD2, the table's D call, matches the DNA was not checked. TRBV7-5 is classified as a pseudogene. The CDR3 is made up of 14 amino acids. The CDR3 bases are TGTGTCAGAAGCTTCGGCGGTAGCACAGATACGCAGTATTTT. Protein: CVRSFGGSTDTQYF.

The chain joins TRBV9 to TRBJ1-4; D is ambiguous. The CDR3 has 13 amino acids. V lost 0 bases and J 7 bases, leaving 7 bases between the germline ends. Germline V gene data show CDR1 as SGDLS and CDR2 as YYNGEE. The CDR3 spells CASSVDGLEKLFF. The CDR3 nucleotides are TGTGCCAGCAGCGTAGACGGACTTGAAAAACTGTTTTTT.

The chain uses TRBV18 and TRBJ2-3; D call uncertain. The germline V gene has CDR1 KGHSH and CDR2 LQKENI. V lost 0 bases, J lost 2 bases, and 12 bases lay in between. The CDR3 length is 16 residues. For the CDR3, the DNA is TGTGCCAGCTCACCACCAACAGTATTCTCCACAGATACGCAGTATTTT. Protein sequence: CASSPPTVFSTDTQYF.

This sequence joins TRBV30 and TRBJ2-5; TRBD2 matches 8 bases. Germline V lookup: CDR1 GTSNPN, CDR2 SVGIG (reference sequence). With 4 bases clipped from V and 5 bases from J, the junction kept 12 bases outside the gene matches. The CDR3 is made up of 15 amino acids. The CDR3 nucleotides are TGTGCCTGGACGGAGGGGCGGGGGGCCTGGGAGACCCAGTACTTC. Its translation is CAWTEGRGAWETQYF.

In the case of this clone: A junction boundary mismatches the germline segment, possibly from a read error. V usage is TRBV6-1 and J usage is TRBJ1-1; tentative D call: TRBD1 (6 bases). This CDR3 comprises 13 residues. CDR1 and CDR2 (germline): MNHNS, SASEGT. This CDR3 is CASGEQGNTEAFF. The CDR3 coding sequence is TGTGCCAGCGGTGAACAGGGGAACACTGAAGCTTTCTTT.

The table lists this clone with a count of one. The rearrangement uses TRBV5-5 and TRBJ2-1; maybe TRBD2 (5 bases). Per the germline V gene, CDR1 is SGHKS and CDR2 is YYEKEE (reference sequence). V gave up 0 bases and J gave up 0 bases, with 7 bases separating them. This CDR3 comprises 15 residues. The CDR3 spells CASSLEAGSYNEQFF. The DNA for the CDR3 is TGTGCCAGCAGCTTGGAGGCGGGCTCCTACAATGAGCAGTTCTTC.

This chain uses TRBV27 with TRBJ2-7; D gene unclear. The germline V gene has CDR1 MNHEY and CDR2 SMNVEV (reference sequence). The CDR3 runs 13 residues. V lost 3 bases and J lost 2, with 8 bases in between. CDR3 coding DNA: TGTGCCAGCAGTTTGTTGGCAGCCTACGAGCAGTACTTC. Amino acid sequence: CASSLLAAYEQYF.

The CDR3 sequence is CASSDRDRVGEAFF. For the CDR3, the DNA is TGTGCCAGCAGTGACAGGGACAGGGTTGGTGAAGCTTTCTTT. This rearrangement joins TRBV2 to TRBJ1-1, with 9 bases identical to TRBD1. The CDR3 sequence is 14 residues long. Losses at the gene ends were 3 bases for V and 7 bases for J; bases not matched to a gene: 6. In germline, CDR1 is SNHLY, CDR2 FYNNEI.

The CDR3 DNA follows: TGTGCCAGCAGCTTCGACAGGGGGCGGGAGGAGACCCAGTACTTC. It specifies CASSFDRGREETQYF. The chain couples TRBV7-2 to TRBJ2-5; 10 bases line up with TRBD1. In germline, CDR1 is SGHTA, CDR2 FQGNSA. Trimming at V came to 3 bases and at J to 5 bases, leaving 6 bases not matched to a gene. The CDR3 contains 15 residues.

This clone was counted a single time. The chain is built from TRBV15 and TRBJ1-3; no clear D. CDR3 length: 15 amino acids. The germline V gene has CDR1 LNHNV and CDR2 YYDKDF (reference sequence). The germline V and J ends were trimmed by 3 bases and 4 bases, with 13 bases remaining between them. The CDR3 DNA follows: TGTGCCACCAGCAGCTCGGGAGGGTTGGGAAACACCATATATTTT. Amino acids: CATSSSGGLGNTIYF.

The V call is TRBV28, the J call TRBJ2-4; 12 nucleotides agree with TRBD2. Germline V CDR1 and CDR2: MDHEN, SYDVKM. J was trimmed by 10 bases and V by 6 bases; bases with no gene match: 13. CDR3 length: 16 amino acids. The CDR3 DNA sequence: TGTGCCAGCAGCCCGACTAGCGGGAGAGGCCCCCCTATTCAGTACTTC. Protein sequence: CASSPTSGRGPPIQYF. Supplemented by reference TRBV28 and TRBJ2-4, the full variable domain reads DVKVTQSSRYLVKRTGEKVFLECVQDMDHENMFWYRQDPGLGLRLIYFSYDVKMKEKGDIPEGYSVSREKKERFSLILESASTNQTSMYLCASSPTSGRGPPIQYFGAGTRLSVL.

V is TRBV7-8 and J is TRBJ2-7, with 10 nucleotides matching TRBD2. V dropped 3 bases and J dropped 3; count of bases not matched to a gene: 11. The germline CDR1 and CDR2 sequences are SGHVS and FQNEAQ. This CDR3 region has 17 residues. The CDR3 sequence: CASSLPFLRTSGYEQYF. The CDR3 DNA is TGTGCCAGCAGCTTGCCTTTCCTCCGGACTAGCGGCTACGAGCAGTACTTC.

The chain recombines TRBV6-2 or TRBV6-3 with TRBJ2-1, with 12 bases aligning to TRBD2. The CDR3 length is 16 residues. Trimming at V came to 5 bases and at J to 9 bases, leaving 11 bases not matched to a gene. CDR1 is MNHEY and CDR2 is SVGEGT in the germline V gene. The CDR3: CASSARLAGVLTEQFF. Here the CDR3 DNA reads TGTGCCAGCAGTGCCCGACTAGCGGGGGTCCTCACTGAGCAGTTCTTC.

This clone is a singleton in its sample. The V gene is TRBV10-1, the J gene TRBJ2-3, with a possible D match to TRBD1 (5 bases). From germline, CDR1 is WNHNN and CDR2 SYGVQD (reference sequence). Between the trimmed V and J ends, which lost 0 bases and 1 base, there was a span of 14 bases. This CDR3 spans 17 amino acids. The CDR3 loop reads CASSESEDTMGTDTQYF. CDR3 in DNA: TGCGCCAGCAGTGAGTCTGAGGACACTATGGGCACAGATACGCAGTATTTT.

This chain connects TRBV6-1 to TRBJ1-1; D is perhaps TRBD1 (5 bases). V lost 0 bases and J lost 5, with 13 bases in between. The CDR3 runs 15 residues. Germline loops: CDR1 MNHNS, CDR2 SASEGT. The CDR3 protein is CASSEALLGGTEAFF. DNA for the CDR3: TGTGCCAGCAGTGAAGCGCTTCTGGGGGGAACTGAAGCTTTCTTT.

J is TRBJ2-3 and V is TRBV4-1; 8 positions match TRBD1. The CDR3 covers 17 residues. CDR1 and CDR2 (germline): MGHRA, YSYEKL. V trimming: 1 base; J trimming: 2 bases; junction bases outside the gene matches: 8. CDR3 sequence reads: CASSQVFGTGHTDTQYF. The CDR3 nucleotides are TGCGCCAGCAGCCAAGTATTTGGGACAGGCCACACAGATACGCAGTATTTT.

V is TRBV2 and J is TRBJ1-5; D ambiguous. Germline CDR1 SNHLY, CDR2 FYNNEI. This CDR3 spans 18 amino acids. Between the trimmed V and J ends, which lost 1 base and 1 base, there was a span of 17 bases. The CDR3: CASSEDRFGYTSNQPQHF. In DNA, the CDR3 is TGTGCCAGCAGTGAAGATCGGTTCGGGTATACGAGCAATCAGCCCCAGCATTTT.

V is TRBV5-1 and J is TRBJ1-4, with 10 nucleotides matching TRBD1. Germline V gene data show CDR1 as SGHRS and CDR2 as YFSETQ. With V trimmed by 3 bases and J by 8 bases, 7 bases remained unmatched. The CDR3 spans 15 residues. CDR3: CASSYSGTGEEKLFF. DNA for the CDR3: TGCGCCAGCAGCTATTCCGGGACAGGGGAAGAAAAACTGTTTTTT.

The chain carries TRBV5-1 and TRBJ1-4; D uncertain. V lost 5 bases and J 7 bases, leaving 15 bases between the germline ends. The CDR3 runs to 14 residues. The germline gives CDR1 SGHRS, CDR2 YFSETQ. This CDR3 reads CASSLEFTVEKLFF. For the CDR3, the DNA is TGCGCCAGCAGTCTGGAGTTCACCGTTGAAAAACTGTTTTTT. Combining the CDR3 with reference TRBV5-1 and TRBJ1-4 gives the whole variable domain KAGVTQTPRYLIKTRGQQVTLSCSPISGHRSVSWYQQTPGQGLQFLFEYFSETQRNKGNFPGRFSGRQFSNSRSEMNVSTLELGDSALYLCASSLEFTVEKLFFGSGTQLSVL.

The chain joins TRBV9 to TRBJ2-3, with 9 bases aligning to TRBD1. The length of the CDR3 is 16 residues. V was clipped by 5 bases and J by 2 bases; unmatched bases: 9. Germline V gives CDR1 SGDLS, CDR2 YYNGEE. The CDR3 loop is CASSRRGQGPTDTQYF. In nucleotides, the CDR3 is TGTGCCAGCAGTCGGAGGGGACAGGGACCCACAGATACGCAGTATTTT. Supplemented by reference TRBV9 and TRBJ2-3, the full variable domain reads DSGVTQTPKHLITATGQRVTLRCSPRSGDLSVYWYQQSLDQGLQFLIQYYNGEERAKGNILERFSAQQFPDLHSELNLSSLELGDSALYFCASSRRGQGPTDTQYFGPGTRLTVL.